The next 6 T cell receptor beta chains were all read from a single sample in a study of early T cells in non-severe SARS-CoV-2 infection. TCRdb called the 5' RACE reads again in MiXCR, with one record for every CDR3 protein. This table holds roughly 83,000 distinct CDR3 sequences, 8.5% to 12% found once. The material sequenced was whole blood, taken at baseline. The receptor set was obtained from an adult who was a healthcare worker with PCR-confirmed SARS-CoV-2 infection or an uninfected control (not recorded which).

This clonotype has only a few counts. For the CDR3, the DNA is TGTGCCAGCAGCTTAGGCCTAGCGGGAGCAACAGATACGCAGTATTTT. As protein: CASSLGLAGATDTQYF. The rearrangement uses TRBV7-3 and TRBJ2-3, with 10 positions matching TRBD2. V lost 2 bases and J lost 3; bases outside the gene matches: 5. CDR3 length equals 16 residues. Germline values: CDR1 SGHTA, CDR2 FQGTGA.

The rearrangement joins TRBV25-1 to TRBJ2-3; D unresolved. This CDR3 has 13 residues. The V gene's germline CDR1 is MGHDK and CDR2 SYGVNS. The V end was cut by 6 bases, the J end by 4 bases, with 11 bases between. In DNA form, the CDR3 reads TGTGCCAGCAGGGCCGTGGCTCCAGATACGCAGTATTTT. As protein: CASRAVAPDTQYF.

This clonotype was found a few times. The rearrangement joins TRBV7-8 to TRBJ1-1; D is perhaps TRBD1 (5 bases). Germline loops: CDR1 SGHVS, CDR2 FQNEAQ. V was trimmed by 8 bases and J by 0 bases, leaving 7 bases between them. The CDR3 is 12 residues long. For the CDR3, the DNA is TGTGCCAGCGCGGGGGTGAACACTGAAGCTTTCTTT. Translating it yields CASAGVNTEAFF.

This clonotype turned up a few times. The V and J genes are TRBV7-9 and TRBJ2-7, with 9 bases fitting TRBD1. The CDR3 runs 15 residues. The germline gives CDR1 SEHNR, CDR2 FQNEAQ (reference sequence). V lost 3 bases to trimming and J lost 3 bases; unmatched junction nucleotides: 6. CDR3 bases: TGTGCCAGCAGCTTCAGGGGACAGGGAAGCTACGAGCAGTACTTC. This translates into CASSFRGQGSYEQYF.

This chain uses TRBV27 with TRBJ2-7; 9 bases match TRBD1. Germline CDR1 and CDR2: MNHEY and SMNVEV (reference sequence). The V and J ends lost 7 bases and 5 bases, in that order; junction bases with no gene match: 15. The CDR3 runs 16 residues. The CDR3 DNA reads as TGTGCCAGCACCCCCCTGTCCGGGACAGGGAGCCACGAGCAGTACTTC. Its protein is CASTPLSGTGSHEQYF.

The V and J genes are TRBV7-3 and TRBJ2-1; 12 nucleotides line up with TRBD2. This CDR3 region has 16 residues. CDR1 and CDR2 (germline): SGHTA, FQGTGA. The ends lost 3 bases at V and 6 bases at J; junction bases unmatched: 6. The CDR3 spells CASSLEVGLAGNEQFF. CDR3 nucleotide sequence: TGTGCCAGCAGCTTGGAGGTGGGACTAGCGGGCAATGAGCAGTTCTTC.